The TCR beta chain described here comes from a study of T-cell reconstitution after alpha-beta-depleted transplantation in children. The authors prepared the TCRbeta library with unique molecular identifiers. TCRdb ran MiXCR on the PCR reads and lists one entry per CDR3 protein. This sample yields just over 950,000 distinct CDR3 sequences, of which about 26% are seen a single time; over 25% belongs to the top ten. The study's findings and limits: T-cell counts and diversity at one year post-transplant came mainly from newly produced T cells.

The ends were cut back, 0 bases at V and 5 bases at J, with 14 bases in the middle. Germline V gene data show CDR1 as LGHNA and CDR2 as YNFKEQ. CDR3 length: 16 residues. A word on this clonotype: Its target is unknown.

The receptor's source is a boy younger than two who had a stem cell transplant for SCID, so the T cells may come from the graft donor. The chain recombines TRBV4-2 with TRBJ2-1, with D possibly being TRBD1 or TRBD2 (5 bases each). Specimen: PBMCs, mostly from graft donor cells, collected 360 days after TCRalphabeta/CD19-depleted stem cell transplant. The CDR3 DNA sequence: TGTGCCAGCAGCCAAGATGGAGGCGACAGTGACAATGAGCAGTTCTTC. Protein: CASSQDGGDSDNEQFF.